Listed below are T cell receptor beta chains from one sample, sequenced in a study of shared clonotypes between healthy human individuals. Only in-frame clones appear in the TCRdb table, and some are missing; sequencing was by immunoSEQ multiplex PCR. Of about a million clones listed, 70% to 80% are singletons. What was sequenced was memory CD4+ T cells sorted from blood. These receptors originate from a man in his late teens or twenties in good health. Each CDR3 is given with its conserved first and last residue. Each record gives: D gene, J gene, V gene, clone size, CDR3 DNA, CDR3 protein. A D gene is named only where the DNA matches it firmly. Clone size is not always given. Where it is, it says once, few, many or a class for expanded clones.

TRBD1,TRBJ1-5,TRBV28,many,TGTGCCAGCAGACCGACAGGGTGGGACGATCAGCCCCAGCATTTT,CASRPTGWDDQPQHF
TRBD2,TRBJ2-2,TRBV25-1,once,TGTGCCAGCAGTTCTAGCGGGGCGAACACCGGGGAGCTGTTTTTT,CASSSSGANTGELFF
NA,TRBJ2-5,TRBV5-1,many,TGCGCCAGCAGCTTGGGACCCTCGGGCCAAGAGACCCAGTACTTC,CASSLGPSGQETQYF
NA,TRBJ2-2,TRBV10-1,NA,TGCGCCAGCAGTGTAGGAAGCCCCGGGGAGCTGTTTTTT,CASSVGSPGELFF
TRBD1,TRBJ2-5,TRBV28,NA,TGTGCCAGCAGTTTAGGACAGGGAAGAGAGACCCAGTACTTC,CASSLGQGRETQYF
NA,TRBJ2-1,TRBV6-4,NA,TGTGCCAGCAGTGACGGTGTCAGGGGGGCCTACAATGAGCAGTTCTTC,CASSDGVRGAYNEQFF
NA,TRBJ2-5,TRBV4-1,few,TGCGCCAGCAGCCAACCGCCTGAAAGGGCGACCCAGTACTTC,CASSQPPERATQYF
TRBD2,TRBJ2-1,TRBV5-1,few,TGCGCCAGCAGCCCCTCGGGACTAGAGAAATACAATGAGCAGTTCTTC,CASSPSGLEKYNEQFF
TRBD2,TRBJ2-1,TRBV2,NA,TGTGCCAGCAGTGCCGGGGGGAATGAGCAGTTCTTC,CASSAGGNEQFF
NA,TRBJ2-7,TRBV25-1,NA,TGTGCCAGCAGTGGTCCCCACCGGGCCGTAAGCTCCTACGAGCAGTACTTC,CASSGPHRAVSSYEQYF
TRBD2,TRBJ2-1,TRBV30,NA,TGTGCCTGGAGTGTACGAGCGGGAGGTTACAATGAGCAGTTCTTC,CAWSVRAGGYNEQFF
NA,TRBJ1-4,TRBV10-3,NA,TGTGCCATCAGTAGCTCTAATGAAAAACTGTTTTTT,CAISSSNEKLFF
NA,TRBJ1-2,TRBV2,few,TGTGCCAGCAGTGAGAATCCGGGACAACCCTATGGCTACACCTTC,CASSENPGQPYGYTF
TRBD2,TRBJ2-1,TRBV13,once,TGTGCCAGCAGCTCGGAAGGACTAGCGACCAGCTCCTACAATGAGCAGTTCTTC,CASSSEGLATSSYNEQFF
TRBD1,TRBJ2-7,TRBV9,NA,TGTGCCAGCAGCCCCCGCCGGGACAGGGAGGCCGAGCAGTACTTC,CASSPRRDREAEQYF
TRBD1,TRBJ2-3,TRBV15,NA,TGTGCCACCAGCAGAGGGACAGGGGTAACAGATACGCAGTATTTT,CATSRGTGVTDTQYF
NA,TRBJ2-3,TRBV25-1,NA,TGTGCCAGCAGTGCTAGCAATTCTCACACAGATACGCAGTATTTT,CASSASNSHTDTQYF
TRBD2,TRBJ2-5,TRBV28,NA,TGTGCCAGCAGCCCCGGGGGGGCCGCTAACCACCGCCAAGAGACCCAGTACTTC,CASSPGGAANHRQETQYF
NA,TRBJ1-5,TRBV11-3,NA,TGTGCCAGCAGCTCAGAAGAATTGTATCAGCCCCAGCATTTT,CASSSEELYQPQHF
NA,TRBJ1-4,TRBV18,NA,TGTGCCAGCTCACCACAGGGTTTAAGCGAAAAACTGTTTTTT,CASSPQGLSEKLFF
NA,TRBJ2-7,TRBV28,NA,TGTGCCAGCAGTTTTCATCCCTACGAGCAGTACTTC,CASSFHPYEQYF
TRBD2,TRBJ2-2,TRBV5-4,NA,TGTGCCAGCAGCCCGACTAGCGGGGGGGCCGGCGGGGAGCTGTTTTTT,CASSPTSGGAGGELFF
NA,TRBJ1-2,TRBV7-2,few,TGTGCCAGCAGTCCAGGGTTAGATGGCTACACCTTC,CASSPGLDGYTF
TRBD2,TRBJ2-3,TRBV7-3,NA,TGTGCCAGCAGCCAGCGGGGTGCTATCACAGATACGCAGTATTTT,CASSQRGAITDTQYF
TRBD1,TRBJ2-1,TRBV7-9,NA,TGTGCCAGCAGGTATAGGGACAGAGGGGGTAATGAGCAGTTCTTC,CASRYRDRGGNEQFF
TRBD1,TRBJ1-6,TRBV27,NA,TGTGCCAGCAGTTCCGGGACAGGGGCTCTAACACCTCCTTCACCCCTCCACTTT,CASSSGTGALTPPSPLHF
NA,TRBJ2-5,TRBV18,NA,TGTGCCAGCTCACCAATCCGAGACTTGCAAGAGACCCAGTACTTC,CASSPIRDLQETQYF
NA,TRBJ2-7,TRBV7-9,few,TGTGCCAGCAGCTTAGACGCCCCCTCGCCGGGCCAGTACTTC,CASSLDAPSPGQYF
NA,TRBJ1-1,TRBV4-1,NA,TGCGCCAGCAGCCAAGACAGGGGAATGAGAGCGACCACTGAAGCTTTCTTT,CASSQDRGMRATTEAFF
NA,TRBJ2-3,TRBV30,once,TGTGCCTGGAGTGTCTCCAGCACAGATACGCAGTATTTT,CAWSVSSTDTQYF
TRBD2,TRBJ2-1,TRBV7-9,NA,TGTGCCAGCAGCCCCATAGCGGGGGGGATTGAGCAGTTCTTC,CASSPIAGGIEQFF
TRBD2,TRBJ2-1,TRBV11-2,NA,TGTGCCAGCAGCTCGCCTGGGACTAGCGGCTCCTACAATGAGCAGTTCTTC,CASSSPGTSGSYNEQFF
NA,TRBJ1-2,TRBV2,NA,TGTGCCAGCAGGGACAGTTTAAACTATGGCTACACCTTC,CASRDSLNYGYTF
NA,TRBJ2-7,TRBV2,NA,TGTGCCAGCAGTGGGACATCAACCTACGAGCAGTACTTC,CASSGTSTYEQYF
NA,TRBJ1-4,TRBV6-1,NA,TGTGCCAGCAGTGGCCAAACAGGGCTAACTAATGAAAAACTGTTTTTT,CASSGQTGLTNEKLFF
NA,TRBJ1-4,TRBV4-1,NA,TGCGCCAGCAGCCAACAGGAGGTTGAAAAACTGTTTTTT,CASSQQEVEKLFF
TRBD2,TRBJ2-3,TRBV7-8,once,TGTGCCAGCAGCTTAGTATGGGGGGGGACAGATACGCAGTATTTT,CASSLVWGGTDTQYF
NA,TRBJ1-5,TRBV6-1,NA,TGTGCCAGCAGGCAGGGACTCAATCAGCCCCAGCATTTT,CASRQGLNQPQHF
TRBD2,TRBJ2-1,TRBV30,few,TGTGCCTGGAGGGGACTAGCGGGAGTCCGAGAGCAGTTCTTC,CAWRGLAGVREQFF
TRBD2,TRBJ2-5,TRBV6-4,NA,TGTGCCAGCAGTGACTTCGGGACTAGCGGGAGAGGTAGGGAGACCCAGTACTTC,CASSDFGTSGRGRETQYF
NA,TRBJ2-7,TRBV27,NA,TGTGCCAGCATCCGCAGGGTGGGGGCCTCCTACGAGCAGTACTTC,CASIRRVGASYEQYF
TRBD2,TRBJ2-7,TRBV7-2,NA,TGTGCCAGCAGCTTGACTAGCGGGAAGTACGAGCAGTACTTC,CASSLTSGKYEQYF
TRBD1,TRBJ1-3,TRBV6-1,NA,TGTGCCGGAACTAGGACAGGCACGGAAACACCATTTATTTTT,CAGTRTGTETPFIF
TRBD2,TRBJ2-3,TRBV7-6,once,TGTGCCAGCAGCCTTAGCGGGGGGGCCACAGATACGCAGTATTTT,CASSLSGGATDTQYF
NA,TRBJ2-3,TRBV9,NA,TGTGCCAGCAGCGTAGGCCTAGGGACTAGCACAGATACGCAGTATTTT,CASSVGLGTSTDTQYF
NA,TRBJ2-2,TRBV11-3,NA,TGTGCCAGCAGCTTATACCCTCACACCGGGGAGCTGTTTTTT,CASSLYPHTGELFF
NA,TRBJ2-3,TRBV5-1,NA,TGCGCCAGCAGCTTGCCGACGGGAGAGACAGATACGCAGTATTTT,CASSLPTGETDTQYF
NA,TRBJ2-5,TRBV5-4,NA,TGTGCCAGCAGCGCAGGGTACCAAGAGACCCAGTACTTC,CASSAGYQETQYF